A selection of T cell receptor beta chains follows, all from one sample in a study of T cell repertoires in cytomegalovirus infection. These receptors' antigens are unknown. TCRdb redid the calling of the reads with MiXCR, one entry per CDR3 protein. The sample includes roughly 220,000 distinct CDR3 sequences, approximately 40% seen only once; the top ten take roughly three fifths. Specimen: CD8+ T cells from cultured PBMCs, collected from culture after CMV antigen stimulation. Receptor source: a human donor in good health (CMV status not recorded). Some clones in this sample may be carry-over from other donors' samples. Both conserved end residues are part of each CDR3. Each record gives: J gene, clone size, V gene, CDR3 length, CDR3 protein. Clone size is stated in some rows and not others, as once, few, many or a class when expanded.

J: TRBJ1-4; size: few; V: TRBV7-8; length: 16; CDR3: CASSLGAGGAEEKLFF
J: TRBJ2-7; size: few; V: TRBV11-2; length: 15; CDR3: CASSLLWDTSYEQYF
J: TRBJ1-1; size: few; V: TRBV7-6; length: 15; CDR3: CASSHSGQDNTEAFF
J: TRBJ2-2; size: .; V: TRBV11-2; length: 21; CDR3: CASSSGAGTSGGVRDTGELFF
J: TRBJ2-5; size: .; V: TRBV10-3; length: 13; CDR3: CAISAARRETQYF
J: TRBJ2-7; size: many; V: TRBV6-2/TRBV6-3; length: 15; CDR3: CASSYWSPGTYEQYF
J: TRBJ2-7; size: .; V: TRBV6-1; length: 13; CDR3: CASSDSRAYEQYF
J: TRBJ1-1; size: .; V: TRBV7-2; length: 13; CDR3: CASSLVGTGDAFF
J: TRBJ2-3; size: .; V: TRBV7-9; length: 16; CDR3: CASSSGTSGVPDTQYF
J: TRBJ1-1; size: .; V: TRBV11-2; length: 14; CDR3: CASSLGTGGFEAFF
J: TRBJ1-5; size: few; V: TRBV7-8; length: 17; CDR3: CASSLSLRQGANQPQHF
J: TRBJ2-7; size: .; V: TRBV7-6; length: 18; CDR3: CASSPTFGTQSKGYEQYF
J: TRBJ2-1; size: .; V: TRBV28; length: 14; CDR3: CASSTGLSYNEQFF
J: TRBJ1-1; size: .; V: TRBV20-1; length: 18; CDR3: CSARDLFRAGGINTEAFF
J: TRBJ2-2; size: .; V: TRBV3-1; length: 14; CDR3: CASSQEGLPGELFF
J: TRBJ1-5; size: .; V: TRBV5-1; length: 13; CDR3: CASSWSYGQPQHF
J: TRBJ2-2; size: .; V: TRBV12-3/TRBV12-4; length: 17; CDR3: CASSSSGSLGHTGELFF
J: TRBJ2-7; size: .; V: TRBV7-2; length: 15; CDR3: CASSHRQAGVYEQYF
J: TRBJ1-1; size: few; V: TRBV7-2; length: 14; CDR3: CASSNRDSTTEAFF
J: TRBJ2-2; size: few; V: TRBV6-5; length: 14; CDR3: CASSYASGTGELFF
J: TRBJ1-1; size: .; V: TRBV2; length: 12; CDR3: CASGQGNTEAFF
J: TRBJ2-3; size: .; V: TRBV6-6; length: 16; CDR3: CASSQGREGLGDTQYF
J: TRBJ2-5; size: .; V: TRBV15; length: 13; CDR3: CATSRARGETQYF
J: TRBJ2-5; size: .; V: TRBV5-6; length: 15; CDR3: CASSLVVPRQETQYF
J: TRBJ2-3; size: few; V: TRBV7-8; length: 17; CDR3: CASRALLSGAYTDTQYF
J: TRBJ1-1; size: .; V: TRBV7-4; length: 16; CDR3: CASSSATQTMNTKAFF
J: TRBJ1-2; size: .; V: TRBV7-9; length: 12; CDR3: CASSLGTYGYTF
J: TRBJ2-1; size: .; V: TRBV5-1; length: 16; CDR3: CASSLLSQLLYNEQFF
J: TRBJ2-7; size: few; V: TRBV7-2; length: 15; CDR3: CASSLGGLAEDEQYF
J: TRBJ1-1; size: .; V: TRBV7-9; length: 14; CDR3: CASSLDRGLTEAFF
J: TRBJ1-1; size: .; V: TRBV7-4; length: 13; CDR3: CASIPTSLTEAFF
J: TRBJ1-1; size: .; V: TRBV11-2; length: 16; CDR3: CASTTISPGGYAEAFF
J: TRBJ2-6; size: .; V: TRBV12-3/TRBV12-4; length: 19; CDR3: CASSFSRTGDLSGANVLTF
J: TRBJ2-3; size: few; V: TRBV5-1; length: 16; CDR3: CASSPVAGEAPDTQYF
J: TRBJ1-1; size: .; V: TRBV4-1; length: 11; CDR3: CASSQRGEAFF
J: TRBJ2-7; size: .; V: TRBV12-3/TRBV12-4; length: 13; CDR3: CASSRGELYEQYF
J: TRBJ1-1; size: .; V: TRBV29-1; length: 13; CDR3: CSVDETGNTEAFF
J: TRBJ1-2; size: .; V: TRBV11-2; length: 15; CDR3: CASSLDGGGLGGYTF
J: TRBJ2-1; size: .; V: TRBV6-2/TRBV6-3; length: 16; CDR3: CASSSPLAGGRNEQFF
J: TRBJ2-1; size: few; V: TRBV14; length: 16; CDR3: CASSRDYFSSYNEQFF
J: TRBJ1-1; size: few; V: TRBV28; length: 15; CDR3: CASRARQGGNTEAFF
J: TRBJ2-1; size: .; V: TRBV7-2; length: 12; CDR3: CASSFGTGEQFF
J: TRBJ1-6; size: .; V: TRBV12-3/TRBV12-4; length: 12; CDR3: CASSPGSWPLHF
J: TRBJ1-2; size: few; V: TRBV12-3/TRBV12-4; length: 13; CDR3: CASTPGGYYGYTF
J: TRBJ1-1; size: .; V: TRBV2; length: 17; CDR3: CASSESRSDRAHTEAFF
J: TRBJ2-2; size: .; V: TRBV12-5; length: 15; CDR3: CASGLVVANTGELFF
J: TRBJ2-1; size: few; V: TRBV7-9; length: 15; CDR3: CASSFEMSSYNEQFF
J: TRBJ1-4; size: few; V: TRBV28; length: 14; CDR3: CASSPVGNNEKLFF
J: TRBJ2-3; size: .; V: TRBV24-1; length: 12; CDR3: CATSEGRDTQYF
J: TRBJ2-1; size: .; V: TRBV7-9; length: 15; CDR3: CASSGGRDSNNEQFF